These 3 T cell receptor beta chains were sequenced from one sample in a study of patients and donors after allogeneic stem cell transplantation. Each CDR3 protein gets one entry after TCRdb re-called the RT-PCR reads with MiXCR. Of about 150,000 distinct CDR3 sequences listed, about 36% were seen once; the top ten hold about 50%. Sequencing input: blood, either unsorted or a sorted T cell fraction (not recorded which). Receptor source: a human donor who was either an allogeneic HSCT recipient or a stem cell or donor lymphocyte infusion donor (not recorded which). It is not recorded whose cells these are; they may come from a transplant donor.

This clonotype was detected only a few times. The rearrangement uses TRBV29-1 and TRBJ1-2; D might be TRBD1 (5 bases). Looked up from germline, CDR1 is SQVTM and CDR2 is ANQGSEA. The length of the CDR3 is 13 residues. V was trimmed by 2 bases and J by 5 bases, leaving 12 bases between them. CDR3 loop: CSVEQRRGYGYTF. CDR3 in DNA: TGCAGCGTTGAACAGCGAAGGGGTTATGGCTACACCTTC.

This sequence joins TRBV9 and TRBJ1-2, with 9 bases aligning to TRBD1. The CDR3 covers 19 residues. CDR1 and CDR2 (germline): SGDLS, YYNGEE. Unmatched junction bases numbered 17, after V lost 3 bases and J lost 2 bases. CDR3 region: CASSARTGDEVFPNYGYTF. The CDR3 DNA follows: TGTGCCAGCAGCGCCCGGACAGGGGACGAGGTATTTCCCAACTATGGCTACACCTTC.

This clonotype was observed a handful of times. V gene TRBV12-3 or TRBV12-4 combines with J gene TRBJ1-1; D is uncertain. CDR3 size: 14 residues. Trimming shortened V by 4 bases and J by 7 bases, and 16 bases separated the two germline ends. In DNA form, the CDR3 reads TGTGCCAGCAGTTCCCCCAAACCGGCCGATGAAGCTTTCTTT. Protein: CASSSPKPADEAFF.